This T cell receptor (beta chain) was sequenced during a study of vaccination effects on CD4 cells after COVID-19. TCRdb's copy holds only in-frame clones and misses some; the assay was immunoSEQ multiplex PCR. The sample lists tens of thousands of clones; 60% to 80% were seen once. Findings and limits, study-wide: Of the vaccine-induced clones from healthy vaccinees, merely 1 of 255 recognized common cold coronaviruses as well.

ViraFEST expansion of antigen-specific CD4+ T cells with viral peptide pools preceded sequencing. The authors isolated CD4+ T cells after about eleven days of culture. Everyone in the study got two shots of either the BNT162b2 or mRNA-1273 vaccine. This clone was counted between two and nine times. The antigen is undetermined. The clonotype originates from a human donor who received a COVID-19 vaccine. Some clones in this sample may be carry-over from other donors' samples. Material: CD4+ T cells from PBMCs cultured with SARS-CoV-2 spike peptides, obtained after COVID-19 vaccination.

The CDR3 DNA sequence: TGTGCCTGGAGTGTGGCCCGAAGAGGCATAAGCTCCTATAATTCACCCCTCCACTTT. As protein: CAWSVARRGISSYNSPLHF. The rearrangement uses TRBV30 and TRBJ1-6; the D is unclear. The V gene's germline CDR1 is GTSNPN and CDR2 SVGIG (reference sequence). Trimming removed 0 bases at V and 0 bases at J, with 18 bases between. This CDR3 region has 19 residues.